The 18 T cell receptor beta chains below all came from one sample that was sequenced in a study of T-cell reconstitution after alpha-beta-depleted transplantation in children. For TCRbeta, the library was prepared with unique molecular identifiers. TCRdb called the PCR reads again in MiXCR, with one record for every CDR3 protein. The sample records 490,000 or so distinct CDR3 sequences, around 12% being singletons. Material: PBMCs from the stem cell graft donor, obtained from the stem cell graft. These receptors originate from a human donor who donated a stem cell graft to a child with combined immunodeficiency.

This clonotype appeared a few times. The CDR3 protein is CASSLRTRYEQYF. CDR3 bases: TGTGCCAGCAGTTTACGGACTAGATACGAGCAGTACTTC. The V gene is TRBV6-2 or TRBV6-3, the J gene TRBJ2-7, with 7 bases that match TRBD2. V dropped 4 bases and J dropped 4; count of bases not matched to a gene: 4. The CDR3 contains 13 residues. Germline CDR1 MNHEY, CDR2 SVGEGT.

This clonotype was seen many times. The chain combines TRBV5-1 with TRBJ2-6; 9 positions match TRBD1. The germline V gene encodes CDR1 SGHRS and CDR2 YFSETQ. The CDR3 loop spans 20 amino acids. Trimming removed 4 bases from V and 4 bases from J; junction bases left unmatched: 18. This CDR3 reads CASSHSPRDRAFRGANVLTF. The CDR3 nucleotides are TGCGCCAGCAGCCATTCCCCCCGGGACAGGGCCTTTAGGGGGGCCAACGTCCTGACTTTC.

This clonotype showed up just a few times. The CDR3 DNA reads TGTGCCAGCAGCTCGACAGGGGTGGAGGAGACCCAGTACTTC. This codes for CASSSTGVEETQYF. The gene calls are TRBV7-2 and TRBJ2-5; 8 bases are shared with TRBD1. The CDR3 spans 14 residues. Germline V gene data show CDR1 as SGHTA and CDR2 as FQGNSA. The J segment lost 5 bases and the V segment lost 4 bases, leaving 6 bases of the junction unmatched.

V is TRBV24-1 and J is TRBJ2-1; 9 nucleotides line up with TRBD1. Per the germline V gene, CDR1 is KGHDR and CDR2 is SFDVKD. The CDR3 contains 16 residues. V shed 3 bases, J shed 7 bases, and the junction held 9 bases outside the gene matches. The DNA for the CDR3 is TGTGCCACCAGTGATAATCACAGGGGGCGTGAAAATGAGCAGTTCTTC. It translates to CATSDNHRGRENEQFF.

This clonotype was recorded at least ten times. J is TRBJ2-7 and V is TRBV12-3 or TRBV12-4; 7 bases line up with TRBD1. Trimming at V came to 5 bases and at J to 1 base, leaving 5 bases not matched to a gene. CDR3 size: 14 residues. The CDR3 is CASSPPGQSYEQYF. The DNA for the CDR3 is TGTGCCAGCAGTCCCCCGGGACAGTCCTACGAGCAGTACTTC.

Here the CDR3 reads CAVGQINTEAFF. DNA of the CDR3: TGTGCCGTGGGACAGATTAACACTGAAGCTTTCTTT. The rearrangement joins TRBV10-3 to TRBJ1-1; 7 bases match TRBD1. Trimming took 11 bases from V and 2 from J; bases not matched to a gene: 5. CDR1 and CDR2 from the germline V gene are ENHRY and SYGVKD. The CDR3 length is 12 residues.

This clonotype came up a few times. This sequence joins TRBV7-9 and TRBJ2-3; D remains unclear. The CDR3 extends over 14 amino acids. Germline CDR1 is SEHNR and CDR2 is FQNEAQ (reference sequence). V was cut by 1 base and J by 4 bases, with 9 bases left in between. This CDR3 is CASSLGAPADTQYF. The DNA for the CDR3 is TGTGCCAGCAGCTTAGGGGCCCCCGCAGATACGCAGTATTTT.

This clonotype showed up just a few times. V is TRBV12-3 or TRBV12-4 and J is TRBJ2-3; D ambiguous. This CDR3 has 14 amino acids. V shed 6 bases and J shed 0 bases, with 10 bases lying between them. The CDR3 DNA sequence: TGTGCCAGCAGCTGGGCCTCTAGCACAGATACGCAGTATTTT. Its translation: CASSWASSTDTQYF.

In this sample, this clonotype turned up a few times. CDR3 sequence (DNA): TGCAGCGTTACCCCCTACAATGAGCAGTTCTTC. Encoded protein: CSVTPYNEQFF. The rearrangement joins TRBV29-1 to TRBJ2-1; no reliable D call. V dropped 5 bases and J dropped 2 bases, with 4 bases sitting between them. The CDR3 is 11 amino acids. Looked up from germline, CDR1 is SQVTM and CDR2 is ANQGSEA.

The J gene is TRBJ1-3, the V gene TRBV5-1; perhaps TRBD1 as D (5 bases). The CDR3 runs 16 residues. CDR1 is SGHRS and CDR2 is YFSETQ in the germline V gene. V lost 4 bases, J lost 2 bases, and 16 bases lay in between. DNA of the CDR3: TGCGCCAGCAGCGCCTCCGGGGGAGATGCTGGAAACACCATATATTTT. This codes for CASSASGGDAGNTIYF.

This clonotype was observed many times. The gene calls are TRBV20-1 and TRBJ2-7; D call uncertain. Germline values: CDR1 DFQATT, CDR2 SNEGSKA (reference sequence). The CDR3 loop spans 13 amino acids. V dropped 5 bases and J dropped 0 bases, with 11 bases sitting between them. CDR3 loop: CSAAGPSSYEQYF. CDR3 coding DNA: TGCAGTGCTGCTGGGCCCAGCTCCTACGAGCAGTACTTC.

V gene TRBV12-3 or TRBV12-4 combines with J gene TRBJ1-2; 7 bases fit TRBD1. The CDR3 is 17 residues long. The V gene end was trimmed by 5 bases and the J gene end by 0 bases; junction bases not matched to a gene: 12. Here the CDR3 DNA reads TGTGCCAGCAGTCTCCGGCGACAGGGCTATTCTAACTATGGCTACACCTTC. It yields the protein CASSLRRQGYSNYGYTF.

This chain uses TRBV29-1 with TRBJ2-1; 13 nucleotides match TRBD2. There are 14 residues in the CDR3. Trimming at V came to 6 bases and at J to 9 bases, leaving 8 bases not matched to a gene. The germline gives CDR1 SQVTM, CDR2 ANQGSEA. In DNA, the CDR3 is TGCAGCGTCCGCGGACTAGCGGGAGTTACTGAGCAGTTCTTC. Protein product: CSVRGLAGVTEQFF.

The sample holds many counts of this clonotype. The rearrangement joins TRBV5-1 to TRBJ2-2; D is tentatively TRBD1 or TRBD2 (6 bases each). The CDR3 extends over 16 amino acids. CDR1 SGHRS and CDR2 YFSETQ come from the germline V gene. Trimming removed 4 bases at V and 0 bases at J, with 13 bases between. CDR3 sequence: CASSLGGTSNTGELFF. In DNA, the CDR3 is TGCGCCAGCAGCCTAGGGGGGACTTCGAACACCGGGGAGCTGTTTTTT. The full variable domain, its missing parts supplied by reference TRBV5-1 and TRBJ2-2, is KAGVTQTPRYLIKTRGQQVTLSCSPISGHRSVSWYQQTPGQGLQFLFEYFSETQRNKGNFPGRFSGRQFSNSRSEMNVSTLELGDSALYLCASSLGGTSNTGELFFGEGSRLTVL.

This chain's CDR3 is CASSILRIGGETQYF. The CDR3 DNA sequence: TGTGCCAGCAGTATCCTCAGGATTGGAGGAGAGACCCAGTACTTC. The chain has TRBV12-3 or TRBV12-4 and TRBJ2-5; a weak D match, TRBD2 (5 bases). The germline V and J ends were trimmed by 5 bases and 4 bases, with 17 bases remaining between them. The CDR3 spans 15 residues.

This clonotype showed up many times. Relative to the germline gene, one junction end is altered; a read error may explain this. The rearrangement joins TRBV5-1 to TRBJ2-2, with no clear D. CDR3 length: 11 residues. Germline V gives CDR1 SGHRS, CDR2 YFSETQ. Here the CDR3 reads CASTLSGELFF. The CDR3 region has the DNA TGTGCCAGCACCCTCTCCGGGGAGCTGTTTTTT. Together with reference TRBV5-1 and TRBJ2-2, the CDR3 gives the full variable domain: KAGVTQTPRYLIKTRGQQVTLSCSPISGHRSVSWYQQTPGQGLQFLFEYFSETQRNKGNFPGRFSGRQFSNSRSEMNVSTLELGDSALYLCASTLSGELFFGEGSRLTVL.

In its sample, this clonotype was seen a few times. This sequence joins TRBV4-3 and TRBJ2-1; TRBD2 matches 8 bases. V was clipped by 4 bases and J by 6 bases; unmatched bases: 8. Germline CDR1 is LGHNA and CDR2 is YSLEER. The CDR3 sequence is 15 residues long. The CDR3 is CASSPMGLGGNEQFF. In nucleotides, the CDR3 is TGCGCCAGCAGCCCGATGGGACTAGGAGGCAATGAGCAGTTCTTC.

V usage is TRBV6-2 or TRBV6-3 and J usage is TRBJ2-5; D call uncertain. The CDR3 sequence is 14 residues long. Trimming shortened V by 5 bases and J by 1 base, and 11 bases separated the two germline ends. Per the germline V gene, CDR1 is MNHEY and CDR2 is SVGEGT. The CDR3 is CASSPVSGQETQYF. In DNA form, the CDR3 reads TGTGCCAGCAGTCCCGTCTCAGGCCAAGAGACCCAGTACTTC.